These T cell receptor beta chains were read from a single sample in a study of shared clonotypes between healthy human individuals. Assay: immunoSEQ multiplex PCR; the TCRdb copy retains only in-frame clones and omits some. The sample gives over 2,000,000 clones, over 85% of which show up once; approximately 1.7% is in the top ten. The material sequenced was naive CD8+ T cells from PBMCs. These TCRs come from a man aged 18 to 35 in good health. Some clones in this sample may be carry-over from other donors' samples. Each CDR3 is given with its conserved first and last residue. The D gene is left open where the match is weak. Clone size is stated in some rows and not others, as once, few, many or a class when expanded.

j_call clone_size d_call v_call cdr3_aa cdr3_nt
TRBJ2-5 NA NA TRBV4-1 CASSQRGATPYQETQYF TGCGCCAGCAGCCAACGCGGGGCTACTCCGTACCAAGAGACCCAGTACTTC
TRBJ2-5 NA TRBD1 TRBV7-9 CASSLVHVGRGRETQYF TGTGCCAGCAGCTTAGTTCACGTAGGCAGGGGGCGGGAGACCCAGTACTTC
TRBJ1-1 NA NA TRBV5-5 CASASGETEAFF TGTGCCAGCGCATCAGGGGAGACTGAAGCTTTCTTT
TRBJ2-7 NA NA TRBV28 CASSLPVAYEQYF TGTGCCAGCAGTTTACCTGTTGCCTACGAGCAGTACTTC
TRBJ1-2 NA TRBD1 TRBV19 CASSSGQVMGGYTF TGTGCCAGTAGTTCGGGACAGGTCATGGGTGGCTACACCTTC
TRBJ2-7 NA NA TRBV14 CASSQVGPLYEQYF TGTGCCAGCAGCCAAGTGGGACCGCTCTACGAGCAGTACTTC
TRBJ1-1 NA NA TRBV5-1 CASSEGLSAFF TGCGCCAGCTCCGAAGGGTTGTCGGCTTTCTTT
TRBJ2-7 NA TRBD2 TRBV7-3 CASPRHWLAGAYEQYF TGTGCCAGCCCCCGGCATTGGCTAGCGGGAGCCTACGAGCAGTACTTC
TRBJ1-1 NA TRBD1 TRBV19 CATSGRGLMNTEAFF TGTGCCACGTCTGGGAGGGGGCTCATGAACACTGAAGCTTTCTTT
TRBJ2-3 NA TRBD2 TRBV2 CASSEEMAGLADTDTQYF TGTGCCAGCAGTGAAGAGATGGCGGGACTAGCGGATACAGATACGCAGTATTTT
TRBJ1-1 NA TRBD1 TRBV10-1 CASSELDREMNTEAFF TGCGCCAGCAGTGAACTTGACAGGGAGATGAACACTGAAGCTTTCTTT
TRBJ2-7 once TRBD2 TRBV7-8 CASSPKAAGRMDEQYF TGTGCCAGCAGCCCCAAAGCAGCGGGGAGGATGGACGAGCAGTACTTC
TRBJ2-7 NA TRBD2 TRBV11-2 CASSSGLANYEQYF TGTGCCAGCAGCTCGGGACTAGCGAATTACGAGCAGTACTTC
TRBJ2-7 NA NA TRBV18 CASSPGRTDSYEQYF TGTGCCAGCTCACCAGGACGGACGGACTCCTACGAGCAGTACTTC
TRBJ1-2 once NA TRBV20-1 CSARGGEGYTF TGCAGTGCTAGAGGGGGGGAGGGCTACACCTTC
TRBJ2-5 NA NA TRBV7-9 CASSAYREETQYF TGTGCCAGCAGCGCCTACAGGGAAGAGACCCAGTACTTC
TRBJ1-1 few NA TRBV5-6 CASSLQGTSEAFF TGTGCCAGCAGCCTTCAGGGGACCTCTGAAGCTTTCTTT
TRBJ2-7 NA NA TRBV21-1 CASSKEEQGANEQYF TGTGCCAGCAGCAAAGAGGAACAGGGGGCTAACGAGCAGTACTTC
TRBJ2-5 NA NA TRBV27 CASSYRDRGETQYF TGTGCCAGCAGTTACCGGGACCGGGGGGAGACCCAGTACTTC
TRBJ1-1 NA NA TRBV10-3 CAISDPRPNTEAFF TGTGCCATCAGTGACCCCCGTCCGAACACTGAAGCTTTCTTT
TRBJ2-7 NA TRBD1 TRBV7-9 CASSLGDRGGPEQYF TGTGCCAGCAGCTTGGGGGACAGAGGTGGTCCCGAGCAGTACTTC
TRBJ1-3 NA NA TRBV4-3 CASSQGSGSENTIYF TGCGCCAGCAGCCAAGGATCAGGGTCGGAAAACACCATATATTTT
TRBJ2-1 NA NA TRBV7-8 CASSSEPGSGNEQFF TGTGCCAGCAGCTCTGAACCCGGGAGCGGAAATGAGCAGTTCTTC
TRBJ2-6 NA NA TRBV5-5 CASSSSRGASGANVLTF TGTGCCAGCAGCTCCTCCCGGGGTGCCTCTGGGGCCAACGTCCTGACTTTC
TRBJ2-7 NA TRBD2 TRBV9 CASSPGRVSYEQYF TGTGCCAGCAGCCCGGGGAGGGTCTCCTACGAGCAGTACTTC
TRBJ2-7 NA NA TRBV18 CASSPGANFYEQYF TGTGCCAGCTCACCGGGCGCTAACTTCTACGAGCAGTACTTC
TRBJ1-2 NA NA TRBV10-3 CAISPTVYYGYTF TGTGCCATCAGCCCGACAGTTTACTATGGCTACACCTTC
TRBJ2-1 NA TRBD2 TRBV2 CASRLTSGTIYEQFF TGTGCCAGCAGATTGACTAGCGGGACGATATATGAGCAGTTCTTC
TRBJ2-7 NA TRBD2 TRBV5-1 CASSWGSGKYEQYF TGCGCCAGCAGCTGGGGTAGCGGGAAATACGAGCAGTACTTC
TRBJ2-7 once TRBD1 TRBV9 CASSAAGGDSYEQYF TGTGCCAGCAGCGCCGCAGGGGGCGACTCCTACGAGCAGTACTTC
TRBJ2-3 NA TRBD2 TRBV7-6 CASSSRTSGRTDTQYF TGTGCCAGCAGCTCAAGGACTAGCGGGAGAACAGATACGCAGTATTTT
TRBJ2-2 NA TRBD2 TRBV7-9 CASSFRVAGNTGELFF TGTGCCAGCAGCTTCAGAGTAGCGGGGAACACCGGGGAGCTGTTTTTT
TRBJ1-1 NA TRBD1 TRBV10-2 CASTLRTGGEPNGEAFF TGCGCCAGCACCCTACGGACAGGGGGAGAGCCAAACGGTGAAGCTTTCTTT
TRBJ1-3 NA TRBD1 TRBV27 CARKKTGDGGNTIYF TGTGCCAGAAAAAAAACAGGGGATGGTGGAAACACCATATATTTT
TRBJ2-7 once TRBD1 TRBV11-2 CASSGRGQVNEQYF TGTGCCAGCAGTGGTCGCGGACAGGTCAACGAGCAGTACTTC
TRBJ2-5 NA NA TRBV28 CASEPVRVQETQYF TGTGCCAGCGAACCTGTTAGGGTACAAGAGACCCAGTACTTC
TRBJ1-3 few NA TRBV7-9 CASSLHTGSGNTIYF TGTGCCAGCAGCTTACACACAGGATCTGGAAACACCATATATTTT
TRBJ1-5 few NA TRBV4-1 CASSQEGSGAHQPQHF TGCGCCAGCAGCCAAGAAGGGTCGGGGGCCCATCAGCCCCAGCATTTT
TRBJ2-5 NA TRBD2 TRBV18 CASSPRFELAGDPLETQYF TGTGCCAGCTCACCACGATTTGAACTAGCGGGAGACCCGCTAGAGACCCAGTACTTC
TRBJ2-2 NA NA TRBV27 CASSSIGSLATGELFF TGTGCCAGCAGTTCGATCGGGAGCCTTGCCACCGGGGAGCTGTTTTTT
TRBJ2-3 NA TRBD2 TRBV14 CASSQVKGSPGLGTDTQYF TGTGCCAGCAGCCAAGTCAAGGGATCTCCGGGACTAGGAACAGATACGCAGTATTTT
TRBJ2-3 NA TRBD2 TRBV30 CAWSDQSGIIADTQYF TGTGCCTGGAGTGATCAAAGCGGGATTATCGCAGATACGCAGTATTTT
TRBJ1-2 NA NA TRBV5-5 CASSLSFSPPGGYTF TGTGCCAGCAGCTTGAGTTTTTCTCCTCCCGGTGGCTACACCTTC
TRBJ2-1 NA TRBD2 TRBV7-9 CASSSRTSSVSEQFF TGTGCCAGCAGCTCACGGACTAGTTCAGTCTCTGAGCAGTTCTTC
TRBJ2-5 NA NA TRBV2 CASSPVDQETQYF TGTGCCAGCAGCCCCGTGGACCAAGAGACCCAGTACTTC
TRBJ2-2 NA TRBD2 TRBV4-1 CASSLQVSSGRYTGELFF TGCGCCAGCAGTCTTCAAGTTTCTAGCGGGAGATACACCGGGGAGCTGTTTTTT
TRBJ1-5 NA NA TRBV27 CASSSLDRFNQPQHF TGTGCCAGCAGTTCCCTCGACAGGTTCAATCAGCCCCAGCATTTT
TRBJ1-1 NA NA TRBV27 CASSLAAGNRAEAFF TGTGCCAGCAGTTTAGCCGCGGGGAACAGGGCTGAAGCTTTCTTT
TRBJ2-1 NA TRBD2 TRBV28 CASSPGLARTSSNEQFF TGTGCCAGCAGTCCTGGACTAGCGAGAACTTCCTCCAATGAGCAGTTCTTC
TRBJ1-2 NA NA TRBV5-4 CASNWENYGYTF TGTGCCAGCAACTGGGAGAACTATGGCTACACCTTC